This T cell receptor beta chain was identified during a study of T cells after yellow fever vaccination. General study results and limits: Relatively few clonotypes were ones that appeared in both CD4 and CD8 compartments. Contaminating bulk clonotypes could be abundant in FACS-sorted repertoires. Post-booster repertoires again held most primary-vaccination clones (roughly 96% CD4, approximately 90% CD8).

A universal primer site and UMIs were added as TCR cDNA was made by 5'RACE template switching. TCRdb ran MiXCR on the 5' RACE reads and lists one entry per CDR3 protein. The repertoire includes hundreds of thousands of distinct CDR3 sequences, about a fifth of them detected once, and 13% to 15% sits in the top ten. This clonotype was seen only a few times. Its matching antigen is unknown. The CDR3 is 16 amino acids. The chain combines TRBV21-1 with TRBJ2-7; the table's D call TRBD1 went unverified against the DNA. TRBV21-1 is a pseudogene segment. The origin of this receptor is a man aged 25 to 40 who received the YFV17D yellow fever vaccine. Sequences were derived from PBMCs, sampled 15 days after the yellow fever booster vaccination. In DNA form, the CDR3 reads TGTGCCAGCAGCAAAGAAACGGACAGCGATTCCTACGAGCAGTACTTC. It translates to CASSKETDSDSYEQYF.